A selection of T cell receptor beta chains follows, all from one sample in a study of CD8+ T cells in alopecia areata. Sequencing was performed with immunoSEQ multiplex PCR; in TCRdb, only in-frame clones are kept and a portion is missing. The table includes 110,000 or so clones, 56% detected once. The sample was CD4+ T cells sorted from blood, taken at week 24, from a patient treated with tofacitinib. The receptors originated from a human donor with alopecia areata. Both conserved end residues are part of each CDR3. Each record gives: J gene, clone size, V gene, D gene, CDR3 DNA, CDR3 protein. D genes are given only for firm matches. Rows give clone size only sometimes, using once, few, many, or a class for an expanded clone.

j_gene: TRBJ2-1
abundance: -
v_gene: TRBV29-1
d_gene: -
CDR3nt: TGCAGCGCTAACACCCCAACCTGGCAGTTCTTC
CDR3aa: CSANTPTWQFF

j_gene: TRBJ2-1
abundance: -
v_gene: TRBV5-1
d_gene: TRBD1
CDR3nt: TGCGCCAGCAGCACCGGACAGGGTACTGAGCAGTTCTTC
CDR3aa: CASSTGQGTEQFF

j_gene: TRBJ2-5
abundance: -
v_gene: TRBV6-5
d_gene: -
CDR3nt: TGTGCCAGCTCGCGGGACCGAGAGACCCAGTACTTC
CDR3aa: CASSRDRETQYF

j_gene: TRBJ2-1
abundance: -
v_gene: TRBV5-4
d_gene: TRBD1
CDR3nt: TGTGCCAGTCAAAGGCAGCAGGGGGTGGGCAATGAGCAGTTCTTC
CDR3aa: CASQRQQGVGNEQFF

j_gene: TRBJ1-2
abundance: many
v_gene: TRBV5-6
d_gene: -
CDR3nt: TGTGCCAGCAGCTTGGCGGCGTATGGCTACACCTTC
CDR3aa: CASSLAAYGYTF

j_gene: TRBJ2-4
abundance: -
v_gene: TRBV7-8
d_gene: -
CDR3nt: TGTGCCAGCAGCTCCCGGGGGAGACAGGGAAAAAACATTCAGTACTTC
CDR3aa: CASSSRGRQGKNIQYF

j_gene: TRBJ2-7
abundance: few
v_gene: TRBV30
d_gene: -
CDR3nt: TGTGCCTGGAGTGTCGCCGAACCAGGCGAGCAGTACTTC
CDR3aa: CAWSVAEPGEQYF

j_gene: TRBJ1-6
abundance: -
v_gene: TRBV30
d_gene: -
CDR3nt: TGTGCCTGGAGCCCAGGGGCAGGGGCCCTCCACTTT
CDR3aa: CAWSPGAGALHF

j_gene: TRBJ1-3
abundance: -
v_gene: TRBV4-3
d_gene: -
CDR3nt: TGCGCCAGCAGCCAAGATTCCTCTGGAAACACCATATATTTT
CDR3aa: CASSQDSSGNTIYF

j_gene: TRBJ2-5
abundance: -
v_gene: TRBV7-9
d_gene: -
CDR3nt: TGTGCCAGCAGCTTAGGCGGGGTAGGAGAGACCCAGTACTTC
CDR3aa: CASSLGGVGETQYF

j_gene: TRBJ1-5
abundance: -
v_gene: TRBV30
d_gene: -
CDR3nt: TGTGCCTGGAGTCACAGGGAAGGTCAGCCCCAGCATTTT
CDR3aa: CAWSHREGQPQHF

j_gene: TRBJ1-2
abundance: -
v_gene: TRBV4-1
d_gene: -
CDR3nt: TGCGCCAGCAGCCCATCTGGTGACTATGGCTACACCTTC
CDR3aa: CASSPSGDYGYTF

j_gene: TRBJ1-1
abundance: -
v_gene: TRBV14
d_gene: -
CDR3nt: TGTGCCAGCAGCCCCTCCATGAACACTGAAGCTTTCTTT
CDR3aa: CASSPSMNTEAFF

j_gene: TRBJ2-3
abundance: -
v_gene: TRBV7-8
d_gene: TRBD2
CDR3nt: TGTGCCAGCAGTGAAAGCGGGGGCCAGACCGGTACGCAGTATTTT
CDR3aa: CASSESGGQTGTQYF

j_gene: TRBJ1-2
abundance: few
v_gene: TRBV2
d_gene: -
CDR3nt: TGTGCCAGCAGTGAAGAGGTTTCAGTCTATGGCTACACCTTC
CDR3aa: CASSEEVSVYGYTF

j_gene: TRBJ2-7
abundance: few
v_gene: TRBV29-1
d_gene: -
CDR3nt: TGCAGCGTTGGGGCGGTAAACGAGCAGTACTTC
CDR3aa: CSVGAVNEQYF

j_gene: TRBJ1-2
abundance: -
v_gene: TRBV7-9
d_gene: -
CDR3nt: TGTGCCAGCAGCTTAAGTTGGATTAACTATGGCTACACCTTC
CDR3aa: CASSLSWINYGYTF

j_gene: TRBJ1-4
abundance: -
v_gene: TRBV7-2
d_gene: -
CDR3nt: TGTGCCAGCAGCCCCGGTGGGAACGGGGGAGAAAAACTGTTTTTT
CDR3aa: CASSPGGNGGEKLFF

j_gene: TRBJ2-5
abundance: few
v_gene: TRBV29-1
d_gene: -
CDR3nt: TGCAGCGTCGGGACTACCCAGGGGGAGACCCAGTACTTC
CDR3aa: CSVGTTQGETQYF

j_gene: TRBJ1-5
abundance: -
v_gene: TRBV7-9
d_gene: -
CDR3nt: TGTGCCAGCAGCTCTGGCGTCAATCAGCCCCAGCATTTT
CDR3aa: CASSSGVNQPQHF

j_gene: TRBJ2-3
abundance: once
v_gene: TRBV7-2
d_gene: -
CDR3nt: TGTGCCAGCACTACCACAGATACGCAGTATTTT
CDR3aa: CASTTTDTQYF

j_gene: TRBJ2-4
abundance: few
v_gene: TRBV30
d_gene: -
CDR3nt: TGTGCCTGGAGTCTCGGGGCAAGCAACATTCAGTACTTC
CDR3aa: CAWSLGASNIQYF

j_gene: TRBJ2-3
abundance: -
v_gene: TRBV29-1
d_gene: -
CDR3nt: TGCAGCGTCTCGGCGGACACAGATACGCAGTATTTT
CDR3aa: CSVSADTDTQYF

j_gene: TRBJ1-5
abundance: -
v_gene: TRBV11-2
d_gene: -
CDR3nt: TGTGCCAGCAGCGTCTCGCAGAATCAGCCCCAGCATTTT
CDR3aa: CASSVSQNQPQHF

j_gene: TRBJ2-1
abundance: -
v_gene: TRBV29-1
d_gene: -
CDR3nt: TGCAGCGTTGTGCCAGGTCCCTTCTACAATGAGCAGTTCTTC
CDR3aa: CSVVPGPFYNEQFF

j_gene: TRBJ2-1
abundance: -
v_gene: TRBV7-2
d_gene: -
CDR3nt: TGTGCCAGCACCTGGGGATACAATGAGCAGTTCTTC
CDR3aa: CASTWGYNEQFF

j_gene: TRBJ2-2
abundance: once
v_gene: TRBV7-7
d_gene: -
CDR3nt: TGTGCTAGCAGCTCATCACAGGTCGCGAACACCGGGGAGCTGTTTTTT
CDR3aa: CASSSSQVANTGELFF

j_gene: TRBJ2-1
abundance: -
v_gene: TRBV6-1
d_gene: -
CDR3nt: TGTGCCAGCAGACAGGGTAATGAGCAGTTCTTC
CDR3aa: CASRQGNEQFF

j_gene: TRBJ1-4
abundance: -
v_gene: TRBV5-1
d_gene: -
CDR3nt: TGCGCCAGCAGCGGGGGACGGGCAACTAATGAAAAACTGTTTTTT
CDR3aa: CASSGGRATNEKLFF

j_gene: TRBJ2-3
abundance: -
v_gene: TRBV2
d_gene: TRBD2
CDR3nt: TGTGCCAGCATCGGGGGACTAGCGGGCGATACGCAGTATTTT
CDR3aa: CASIGGLAGDTQYF

j_gene: TRBJ1-2
abundance: -
v_gene: TRBV6-5
d_gene: -
CDR3nt: TGTGCCAGCCTGACGGTTTTGTCTCCTAACTATGGCTACACCTTC
CDR3aa: CASLTVLSPNYGYTF

j_gene: TRBJ2-3
abundance: few
v_gene: TRBV7-8
d_gene: TRBD2
CDR3nt: TGTGCCAGCAGCTCGTTTTTAGCGGGGGCAGATACGCAGTATTTT
CDR3aa: CASSSFLAGADTQYF

j_gene: TRBJ1-2
abundance: -
v_gene: TRBV9
d_gene: -
CDR3nt: TGTGCCAGCAGCGTAGACAGGAGTAACTATGGCTACACCTTC
CDR3aa: CASSVDRSNYGYTF

j_gene: TRBJ2-7
abundance: -
v_gene: TRBV18
d_gene: -
CDR3nt: TGTGCCAGCTCACCGGCGACAGGCGGGGACGAGCAGTACTTC
CDR3aa: CASSPATGGDEQYF

j_gene: TRBJ2-5
abundance: once
v_gene: TRBV7-9
d_gene: -
CDR3nt: TGTGCCAGCAGCGTGCAGGGTGGCCAAGAGACCCAGTACTTC
CDR3aa: CASSVQGGQETQYF

j_gene: TRBJ1-5
abundance: -
v_gene: TRBV9
d_gene: -
CDR3nt: TGTGCCAGCAGCCGTGAGGGGGGACAGCCCCAGCATTTT
CDR3aa: CASSREGGQPQHF

j_gene: TRBJ2-1
abundance: -
v_gene: TRBV6-5
d_gene: -
CDR3nt: TGTGCCAGCAGTTACACCCTGGGGTCGCTCTACAATGAGCAGTTCTTC
CDR3aa: CASSYTLGSLYNEQFF